The 15 T cell receptor beta chains below come from one sample, sequenced in a study of beta chain features in type 1 diabetes. The study's findings and limits: People with Type 1 diabetes carried modestly yet significantly shorter TCRB CDR3s in all four CD4+ subsets.

For these TCRs, the target antigens are not known. Of the isolated RNA, all was reverse transcribed, and so the sequenced material was expressed TCRB transcripts. Assay: immunoSEQ multiplex PCR; the TCRdb copy retains only in-frame clones and omits some. The repertoire holds some 290,000 clones, with approximately 25% as singletons. The specimen sequenced was naive CD4+ T cells from blood. These receptors came from a woman aged 30 to 39 with type 1 diabetes.

The V gene is TRBV7-9, the J gene TRBJ1-2; D uncertain. V lost 5 bases and J 8 bases, leaving 27 bases between the germline ends. The CDR3 length is 17 residues. CDR1 and CDR2 from the germline V gene are SEHNR and FQNEAQ (reference sequence). For the CDR3, the DNA is TGTGCCAGCAGCCAAGATCACAGCAGCCTCCGAACGGAAGGCTACACCTTC. It yields the protein CASSQDHSSLRTEGYTF.

This rearrangement joins TRBV30 to TRBJ1-2; the D is unclear. The V and J ends lost 3 bases and 6 bases respectively, with 8 bases between them. Germline lookup yields CDR1 GTSNPN and CDR2 SVGIG (reference sequence). The length of the CDR3 is 11 residues. The CDR3, as DNA: TGTGCCTGGAGGTACATAAATGGCTACACCTTC. Its protein is CAWRYINGYTF.

The chain employs TRBV11-2 and TRBJ2-1; 8 bases agree with TRBD2. In germline, CDR1 is SGHAT, CDR2 FQNNGV. CDR3 length: 16 amino acids. J gave up 0 bases and V 0 bases, and 1 base lay outside the gene matches. DNA for the CDR3: TGTGCCAGCAGCTTAGAACTAGCGGCCTCCTACAATGAGCAGTTCTTC. Translated, it gives CASSLELAASYNEQFF.

This rearrangement joins TRBV5-1 to TRBJ2-5, with TRBD2 as a possible D gene (6 bases). Germline V gives CDR1 SGHRS, CDR2 YFSETQ. This CDR3 is 14 amino acids long. V gave up 4 bases and J gave up 5 bases, with 15 bases separating them. The CDR3 DNA reads as TGCGCCAGCAGCCCCGCGGGGAGGACGGAGACCCAGTACTTC. It yields the protein CASSPAGRTETQYF.

The chain has TRBV2 and TRBJ2-7; 10 bases match TRBD1. The trim removed 8 bases at V and 4 bases at J, leaving 5 bases unmatched. The CDR3 contains 13 residues. Per germline, CDR1 SNHLY and CDR2 FYNNEI. CDR3 sequence: CASCPDRGYEQYF. CDR3 sequence (DNA): TGTGCCAGCTGCCCGGACAGGGGGTACGAGCAGTACTTC. Together with reference TRBV2 and TRBJ2-7, the CDR3 gives the full variable domain: EPEVTQTPSHQVTQMGQEVILRCVPISNHLYFYWYRQILGQKVEFLVSFYNNEISEKSEIFDDQFSVERPDGSNFTLKIRSTKLEDSAMYFCASCPDRGYEQYFGPGTRLTVT.

V and J are TRBV18 and TRBJ1-1, with D unclear. The CDR3 runs to 14 residues. The V and J ends lost 3 bases and 1 base respectively, with 9 bases between them. Germline-derived CDR1 and CDR2 are KGHSH and LQKENI. CDR3 amino acids: CASSPSAGNTEAFF. CDR3 DNA: TGTGCCAGCTCACCTTCCGCCGGGAACACTGAAGCTTTCTTT.

Concerning this clone: This sample also contains other DNA sequences that code for the same CDR3. V is TRBV15 and J is TRBJ1-5; the match to TRBD1 covers 7 bases. Germline CDR1 reads LNHNV; CDR2 reads YYDKDF (reference sequence). V trimming: 1 base; J trimming: 5 bases; junction bases outside the gene matches: 2. The CDR3 is 14 residues long. The CDR3 protein is CATSRVQGDQPQHF. The CDR3 bases are TGTGCCACCAGCAGAGTTCAGGGGGATCAGCCCCAGCATTTT.

V usage is TRBV5-6 and J usage is TRBJ2-5; TRBD2 is a possible D gene (6 bases). This CDR3 comprises 13 residues. CDR1 and CDR2 (germline): SGHDT, YYEEEE. Deletions cut 3 bases from V and 7 bases from J, with 13 bases between. Written as DNA, the CDR3 is TGTGCCAGCAGCTCGCGGACTACTGGGACCCAGTACTTC. Protein product: CASSSRTTGTQYF.

The chain has TRBV10-3 and TRBJ2-1, with D possibly being TRBD2 (6 bases). CDR3 size: 12 residues. The germline V gene encodes CDR1 ENHRY and CDR2 SYGVKD. V lost 2 bases and J 7 bases, leaving 6 bases between the germline ends. CDR3 region: CAISELANEQFF. The CDR3 DNA is TGTGCCATCAGTGAGCTAGCGAATGAGCAGTTCTTC.

The gene calls are TRBV19 and TRBJ1-4, with D possibly TRBD1 on 6 matching bases. The CDR3 has 13 residues. The germline V gene has CDR1 LNHDA and CDR2 SQIVND (reference sequence). V was pared by 4 bases and J by 10 bases, with 13 bases between. The CDR3 here is CASSTNREGKLFF. The CDR3 DNA reads as TGTGCCAGTAGTACGAACAGGGAAGGAAAACTGTTTTTT.

This clone was observed a few times. V and J are TRBV7-8 and TRBJ2-5; a weak D match, TRBD2 (6 bases). The CDR3 totals 13 residues. Germline CDR1 SGHVS, CDR2 FQNEAQ. The V and J ends lost 5 bases and 2 bases respectively, with 9 bases between them. CDR3 amino acids: CASSRGKQETQYF. As DNA, the CDR3 is TGTGCCAGCAGCCGCGGGAAACAAGAGACCCAGTACTTC.

This clone was seen a few times. The chain couples TRBV30 to TRBJ2-7; weak D call: TRBD1 (6 bases). The CDR3 runs 12 residues. Trimming took 7 bases from V and 5 from J, leaving 15 bases between them. Germline V CDR1 and CDR2: GTSNPN, SVGIG (reference sequence). The CDR3 coding sequence is TGTGCCTCCCACAGGGTTGGCGACGAGCAGTACTTC. Its translation: CASHRVGDEQYF.

This clone was observed a handful of times. This chain uses TRBV5-1 with TRBJ1-1, with 8 bases matching TRBD1. The CDR3 covers 14 residues. V was clipped by 3 bases and J by 4 bases; unmatched bases: 5. Germline V gene data show CDR1 as SGHRS and CDR2 as YFSETQ. CDR3 region: CASSYQGAGTEAFF. The DNA for the CDR3 is TGCGCCAGCAGCTACCAGGGGGCTGGCACTGAAGCTTTCTTT.

This clone was seen a handful of times. The V and J genes are TRBV9 and TRBJ1-2, with no clear D. Trimming took off 5 bases at V and 10 bases at J, with 15 bases between the two ends. Germline loops: CDR1 SGDLS, CDR2 YYNGEE. This CDR3 has 12 residues. The CDR3 nucleotides read TGTGCCAGCAGAACCGGGCCGGGGAACTACACCTTC. The encoded protein is CASRTGPGNYTF. The full variable domain, in which reference TRBV9 and TRBJ1-2 provide the parts outside the CDR3, is DSGVTQTPKHLITATGQRVTLRCSPRSGDLSVYWYQQSLDQGLQFLIQYYNGEERAKGNILERFSAQQFPDLHSELNLSSLELGDSALYFCASRTGPGNYTFGSGTRLTVV.

This sequence joins TRBV30 and TRBJ1-1; D not certain. This CDR3 comprises 13 residues. The V end was cut by 4 bases, the J end by 1 base, with 10 bases between. Germline-derived CDR1 and CDR2 are GTSNPN and SVGIG (reference sequence). CDR3 coding DNA: TGTGCCTGGATAGTGCTGAAGAACACTGAAGCTTTCTTT. Protein sequence: CAWIVLKNTEAFF.